This T cell receptor (beta chain) emerged from a study of blood T cell repertoires in COVID-19. The overall study: The United States, Italy and Spain provided the acute and convalescent COVID-19 samples. Nucleic acid was either cDNA or gDNA, and it came from T cells, B-cell-depleted T cells, or PBMCs.

In the study's own analysis: Counts of nucleated cells, estimated from reference gene primer amplification, were obtained. TCRdb's copy holds only in-frame clones and misses some; the assay was immunoSEQ multiplex PCR. The V and J calls and clone size were taken over from that table, and D and trimming were inferred from the DNA. This table has approximately 340,000 clones, roughly 90% appearing once. The V gene's germline CDR1 is LNHDA and CDR2 SQIVND (reference sequence). This CDR3 is 15 amino acids long. The trim removed 1 base at V and 6 bases at J, leaving 6 bases unmatched. The gene calls are TRBV19 and TRBJ2-3; TRBD1 agrees at 8 bases. The TCR comes from a man aged 25 to 40 with COVID-19, enrolled during active disease. The sample taken for sequencing was peripheral blood. CDR3 residues: CASSIGTGKSDTQYF. The CDR3 coding sequence is TGTGCCAGTAGTATAGGGACAGGGAAGTCGGATACGCAGTATTTT.